A selection of T cell receptor beta chains follows, all from one sample in a study of shared clonotypes between healthy human individuals. Sequencing was performed with immunoSEQ multiplex PCR; in TCRdb, only in-frame clones are kept and a portion is missing. Altogether under 1,100,000 clones are present, 65% to 75% being singletons, with the ten largest covering around 1.5%. The specimen was memory CD4+ T cells sorted from blood. Source of these receptors: a man aged 18-30 years in good health. Both conserved end residues are part of each CDR3. The D gene is left open where the match is weak. Not all rows give a size; the values are once, few, many and, for expanded clones, a class.

D gene,clone size,V gene,J gene,CDR3 protein,CDR3 DNA
NA,NA,TRBV18,TRBJ2-5,CASSPRGRTSGWGETQYF,TGTGCCAGCTCACCTAGGGGAAGAACCTCCGGGTGGGGAGAGACCCAGTACTTC
TRBD1,NA,TRBV6-5,TRBJ2-7,CASSNRDRVSYEQYF,TGTGCCAGCAGTAACCGTGACAGGGTATCCTACGAGCAGTACTTC
TRBD1,NA,TRBV5-3,TRBJ1-5,CARSLIPGQGGQPQHF,TGTGCCAGAAGCTTGATTCCAGGACAGGGTGGGCAGCCCCAGCATTTT
TRBD1,few,TRBV7-2,TRBJ1-2,CASSLDPGGYGYTF,TGTGCCAGCAGCTTAGATCCAGGGGGGTATGGCTACACCTTC
TRBD2,NA,TRBV7-9,TRBJ2-5,CASSARLAGAGLGTQYF,TGTGCCAGCAGCGCCAGACTAGCGGGAGCCGGGCTCGGGACCCAGTACTTC
NA,NA,TRBV18,TRBJ2-5,CASSPGLGETQYF,TGTGCCAGCTCACCGGGCCTTGGAGAGACCCAGTACTTC
NA,few,TRBV18,TRBJ1-6,CASSDVRDSPLHF,TGTGCCAGCTCTGACGTCAGGGATTCACCCCTCCACTTT
TRBD1,NA,TRBV6-6,TRBJ1-2,CASRPLQGAGSYGYTF,TGTGCCAGCAGGCCCCTCCAGGGGGCGGGGAGCTATGGCTACACCTTC
NA,once,TRBV2,TRBJ2-4,CASKADYKNIQYF,TGTGCCAGCAAGGCAGACTACAAAAACATTCAGTACTTC
NA,NA,TRBV4-3,TRBJ2-7,CASSQEGHTYEQYF,TGCGCCAGCAGCCAAGAGGGGCACACCTACGAGCAGTACTTC
NA,NA,TRBV4-3,TRBJ1-4,CASSRKDRPDNEKLFF,TGCGCCAGCAGCCGTAAGGACAGACCCGATAATGAAAAACTGTTTTTT
NA,few,TRBV29-1,TRBJ2-5,CSVVGGETQYF,TGCAGCGTTGTCGGAGGAGAGACCCAGTACTTC
NA,NA,TRBV4-2,TRBJ1-5,CASSQEGGTNQPQHF,TGTGCCAGCAGCCAAGAGGGGGGGACCAATCAGCCCCAGCATTTT
TRBD2,few,TRBV7-9,TRBJ2-3,CASSLGTSRSTDTQYF,TGTGCCAGCAGCCTGGGGACTAGCCGTAGCACAGATACGCAGTATTTT
TRBD1,once,TRBV19,TRBJ2-6,CASSPGQGNPGANVLTF,TGTGCCAGTAGTCCGGGACAGGGTAACCCTGGGGCCAACGTCCTGACTTTC
NA,NA,TRBV9,TRBJ2-7,CATGQSPFGEQYF,TGTGCCACCGGACAGTCCCCCTTCGGCGAGCAGTACTTC
NA,NA,TRBV19,TRBJ1-5,CASSIDLRGGPQHF,TGTGCCAGTAGTATAGATCTTCGGGGGGGACCCCAGCATTTT
NA,NA,TRBV6-1,TRBJ1-5,CASSGTPGTHQPQHF,TGTGCCAGCAGTGGGACCCCGGGGACCCATCAGCCCCAGCATTTT
TRBD2,NA,TRBV10-2,TRBJ2-5,CASSESAGLVHRSRETQYF,TGCGCCAGCAGTGAGTCTGCGGGACTAGTTCATAGGTCCCGTGAGACCCAGTACTTC
NA,NA,TRBV7-8,TRBJ2-3,CASSLEGQSQGVTQYF,TGTGCCAGCAGCTTAGAAGGACAGAGCCAGGGTGTGACGCAGTATTTT
NA,NA,TRBV7-3,TRBJ2-5,CASSLTKGETQYF,TGTGCCAGCAGCTTAACTAAGGGAGAGACCCAGTACTTC
NA,NA,TRBV5-4,TRBJ2-5,CASSRPDSHGGTQYF,TGTGCCAGCAGCCGACCTGACAGTCACGGGGGGACCCAGTACTTC
TRBD2,few,TRBV2,TRBJ2-5,CASSGSRLAAQETQYF,TGTGCCAGCAGTGGATCGCGACTAGCGGCTCAAGAGACCCAGTACTTC
NA,NA,TRBV6-6,TRBJ2-7,CASRGAGKAYEQYF,TGTGCCAGCAGGGGCGCCGGGAAAGCCTACGAGCAGTACTTC
NA,NA,TRBV5-6,TRBJ1-1,CASSRDDRTGTEAFF,TGTGCCAGCAGCCGGGATGACAGGACGGGCACTGAAGCTTTCTTT
NA,NA,TRBV5-6,TRBJ1-2,CASSLADNYGYTF,TGTGCCAGCAGCTTGGCAGATAACTATGGCTACACCTTC
NA,NA,TRBV4-3,TRBJ1-2,CASSQKLGSASNYGYTF,TGCGCCAGCAGCCAAAAGCTGGGCTCTGCGTCTAACTATGGCTACACCTTC
NA,NA,TRBV18,TRBJ2-5,CASSPPGQRETQYF,TGTGCCAGCTCACCCCCGGGACAAAGAGAGACCCAGTACTTC
NA,NA,TRBV6-6,TRBJ1-2,CAVHGTYGYTF,TGTGCCGTACACGGTACCTATGGCTACACCTTC
TRBD2,NA,TRBV7-7,TRBJ2-3,CASSLTGAGGIPDTQYF,TGTGCTAGCAGCTTAACCGGAGCGGGAGGAATCCCAGATACGCAGTATTTT
TRBD1,NA,TRBV7-9,TRBJ2-5,CASSAGQGASETQYF,TGTGCCAGCAGCGCGGGACAGGGGGCCTCGGAGACCCAGTACTTC
NA,NA,TRBV19,TRBJ1-1,CASSITAKSNTEAFF,TGTGCCAGTAGTATAACAGCCAAATCGAACACTGAAGCTTTCTTT
NA,NA,TRBV19,TRBJ2-1,CASSIGNYNEQFF,TGTGCCAGTAGTATAGGGAACTACAATGAGCAGTTCTTC
NA,NA,TRBV9,TRBJ1-2,CASSVGREANYGYTF,TGTGCCAGCAGCGTGGGGCGGGAAGCTAACTATGGCTACACCTTC
TRBD1,NA,TRBV9,TRBJ2-3,CASSWDRGVGTDTQYF,TGTGCCAGCAGCTGGGACAGGGGAGTCGGCACAGATACGCAGTATTTT
TRBD1,NA,TRBV10-1,TRBJ2-7,CASSPGTASTYEQYF,TGCGCCAGTTCTCCCGGGACAGCGTCGACCTACGAGCAGTACTTC
NA,NA,TRBV7-6,TRBJ2-3,CASSSWGTYTQYF,TGTGCCAGCAGCTCATGGGGTACATATACGCAGTATTTT
NA,NA,TRBV5-5,TRBJ1-4,CASRRQLVATNEKLFF,TGTGCCAGCAGAAGGCAGCTGGTCGCGACTAATGAAAAACTGTTTTTT
NA,NA,TRBV2,TRBJ2-7,CASGSQKYEQYF,TGTGCCAGCGGGTCCCAAAAATACGAGCAGTACTTC
TRBD1,NA,TRBV9,TRBJ2-5,CASKPGQGTWETQYF,TGTGCCAGCAAACCAGGACAGGGGACCTGGGAGACCCAGTACTTC
NA,few,TRBV2,TRBJ1-1,CASSVTGKNTEAFF,TGTGCCAGCAGCGTAACCGGGAAGAACACTGAAGCTTTCTTT
NA,NA,TRBV19,TRBJ1-4,CASSIDWRAEKLFF,TGTGCCAGTAGTATAGATTGGCGGGCTGAAAAACTGTTTTTT
NA,NA,TRBV6-6,TRBJ2-2,CASEEYGGAGELFF,TGTGCCAGCGAGGAGTATGGTGGAGCCGGGGAGCTGTTTTTT
TRBD1,NA,TRBV27,TRBJ2-7,CASSPGQGSFYEQYF,TGTGCCAGCAGTCCCGGACAGGGTTCTTTCTACGAGCAGTACTTC
TRBD2,NA,TRBV19,TRBJ2-2,CASSRASGRKGTGELFF,TGTGCCAGTAGTCGGGCTAGCGGGAGGAAGGGCACCGGGGAGCTGTTTTTT
NA,NA,TRBV6-1,TRBJ2-7,CASSLDSYEQYF,TGTGCCAGCAGCCTGGACAGCTACGAGCAGTACTTC
NA,NA,TRBV7-2,TRBJ1-5,CASGLRGNQPQHF,TGTGCCAGCGGCCTAAGGGGGAATCAGCCCCAGCATTTT
TRBD1,NA,TRBV23-1,TRBJ1-4,CASSQSVQGKLFF,TGCGCCAGCAGTCAATCGGTACAGGGGAAACTGTTTTTT
TRBD2,NA,TRBV27,TRBJ2-1,CASSSYGFPGTSSNNEQFF,TGTGCCAGCAGTTCATATGGCTTCCCCGGGACTAGTTCTAACAATGAGCAGTTCTTC
NA,NA,TRBV19,TRBJ1-2,CASSIARTGPHYGYTF,TGTGCCAGTAGTATCGCGAGAACAGGACCACACTATGGCTACACCTTC
NA,NA,TRBV6-1,TRBJ2-3,CASSEAGGVTDTQYF,TGTGCCAGCAGTGAAGCGGGCGGGGTCACAGATACGCAGTATTTT
TRBD1,NA,TRBV10-3,TRBJ2-3,CAIRTGGSPTDTQYF,TGTGCCATCCGAACAGGGGGCTCCCCCACAGATACGCAGTATTTT
TRBD1,NA,TRBV5-6,TRBJ1-2,CASSLGRFYDRDRGYTF,TGTGCCAGCAGCTTGGGCCGTTTCTACGACAGGGATCGCGGCTACACCTTC
NA,NA,TRBV18,TRBJ1-5,CASSPAQGIRNQPQHF,TGTGCCAGCTCACCCGCGCAGGGAATAAGAAATCAGCCCCAGCATTTT
NA,NA,TRBV6-5,TRBJ1-3,CASSSRGFSGNTIYF,TGTGCCAGCAGTTCTAGGGGGTTCTCTGGAAACACCATATATTTT
NA,NA,TRBV5-5,TRBJ1-5,CASSLDPGYNQPQHF,TGTGCCAGCAGCTTGGACCCAGGCTACAATCAGCCCCAGCATTTT
NA,NA,TRBV4-1,TRBJ1-2,CASSQDSQGSFGYTF,TGCGCCAGCAGCCAAGACTCTCAGGGTAGCTTCGGCTACACCTTC
NA,NA,TRBV5-8,TRBJ1-6,CASNKRQAQLTPLHF,TGTGCCAGCAACAAGCGACAGGCCCAGTTAACACCCCTCCACTTT
NA,NA,TRBV5-1,TRBJ1-6,CASSLYLGQVELQRHSPLHF,TGCGCCAGCAGCTTGTATCTCGGGCAGGTCGAACTTCAACGGCATTCACCCCTCCACTTT
TRBD1,NA,TRBV5-5,TRBJ1-2,CASSLSVGTAGGYTF,TGTGCCAGCAGCTTATCCGTCGGGACAGCCGGGGGCTACACCTTC